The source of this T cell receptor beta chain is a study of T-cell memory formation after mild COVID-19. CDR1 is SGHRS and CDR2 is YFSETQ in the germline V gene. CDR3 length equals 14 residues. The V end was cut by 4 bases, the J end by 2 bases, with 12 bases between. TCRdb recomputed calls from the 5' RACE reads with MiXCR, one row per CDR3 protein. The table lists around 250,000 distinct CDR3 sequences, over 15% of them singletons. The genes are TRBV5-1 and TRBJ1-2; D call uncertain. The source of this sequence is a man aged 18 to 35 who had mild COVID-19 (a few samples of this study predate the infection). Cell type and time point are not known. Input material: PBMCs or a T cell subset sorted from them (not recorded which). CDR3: CASSPSPSNYGYTF. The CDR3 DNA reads TGCGCCAGCAGCCCCTCCCCGTCCAACTATGGCTACACCTTC.